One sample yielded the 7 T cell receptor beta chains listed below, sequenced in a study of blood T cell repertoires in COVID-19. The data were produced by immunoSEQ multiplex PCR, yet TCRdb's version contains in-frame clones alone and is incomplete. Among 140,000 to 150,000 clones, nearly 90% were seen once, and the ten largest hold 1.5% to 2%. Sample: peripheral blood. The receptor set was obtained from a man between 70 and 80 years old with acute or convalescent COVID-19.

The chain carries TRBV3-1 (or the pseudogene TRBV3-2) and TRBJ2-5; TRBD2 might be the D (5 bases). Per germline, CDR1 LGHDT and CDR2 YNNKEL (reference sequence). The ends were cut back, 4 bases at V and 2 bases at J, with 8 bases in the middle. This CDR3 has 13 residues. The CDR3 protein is CASSRGSQETQYF. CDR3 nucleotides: TGTGCCAGCAGCCGCGGGTCTCAAGAGACCCAGTACTTC.

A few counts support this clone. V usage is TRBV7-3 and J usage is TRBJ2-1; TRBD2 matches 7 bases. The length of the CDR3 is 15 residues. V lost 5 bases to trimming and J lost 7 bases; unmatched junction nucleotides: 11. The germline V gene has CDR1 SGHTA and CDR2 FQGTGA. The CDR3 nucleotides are TGTGCCAGCAGCCGATCCGCTAGCGGAGGGAATGAGCAGTTCTTC. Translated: CASSRSASGGNEQFF. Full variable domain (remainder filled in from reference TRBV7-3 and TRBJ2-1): GAGVSQTPSNKVTEKGKYVELRCDPISGHTALYWYRQSLGQGPEFLIYFQGTGAADDSGLPNDRFFAVRPEGSVSTLKIQRTERGDSAVYLCASSRSASGGNEQFFGPGTRLTVL.

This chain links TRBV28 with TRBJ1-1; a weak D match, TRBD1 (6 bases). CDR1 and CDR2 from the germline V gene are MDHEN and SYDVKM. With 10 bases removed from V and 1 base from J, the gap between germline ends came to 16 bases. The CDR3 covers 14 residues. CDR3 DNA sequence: TGTGCCATTACAGGGAATCTCGGGAACACTGAAGCTTTCTTT. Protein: CAITGNLGNTEAFF.

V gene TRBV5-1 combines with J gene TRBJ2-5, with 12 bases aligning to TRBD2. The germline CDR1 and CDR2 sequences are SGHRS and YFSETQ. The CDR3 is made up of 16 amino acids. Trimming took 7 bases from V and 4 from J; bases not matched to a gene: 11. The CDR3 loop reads CASGALLAGGGETQYF. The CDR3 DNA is TGCGCCAGCGGAGCATTACTAGCGGGGGGTGGAGAGACCCAGTACTTC.

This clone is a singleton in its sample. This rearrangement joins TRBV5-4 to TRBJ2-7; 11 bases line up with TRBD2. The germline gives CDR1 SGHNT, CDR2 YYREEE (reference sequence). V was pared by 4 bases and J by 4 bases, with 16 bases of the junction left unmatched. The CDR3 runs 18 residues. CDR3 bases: TGTGCCAGCAGCCCGGAGGCTAGCGGGGGGATCATCTTTTACGAGCAGTACTTC. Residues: CASSPEASGGIIFYEQYF.

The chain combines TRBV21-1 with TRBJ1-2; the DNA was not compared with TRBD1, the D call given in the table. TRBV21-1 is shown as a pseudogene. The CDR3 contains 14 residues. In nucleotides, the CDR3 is TGTGCCAGCAGCAAAGAACACACGCTTTTGGGCTACACCTTC. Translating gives CASSKEHTLLGYTF.

The CDR3 loop is CASSPVGGPAGRSPLHF. The DNA of the CDR3 is TGTGCCAGCAGCCCCGTGGGGGGGCCCGCCGGAAGGTCACCCCTCCACTTT. The V call is TRBV7-2, the J call TRBJ1-6, with D tentatively TRBD1 (6 bases). In germline, CDR1 is SGHTA, CDR2 FQGNSA. This CDR3 is built from 17 residues. V lost 5 bases, J lost 10 bases, and 24 bases lay in between.